Shown below are 32 T cell receptor beta chains from a single sample sequenced in a study of blood T cell repertoires in COVID-19. Profiling relied on immunoSEQ multiplex PCR, and the TCRdb table lists in-frame clones only, not all of them. The sample has roughly 140,000 clones; approximately 80% are singletons. Sequencing was performed on peripheral blood. The receptors were sampled from a woman aged 45 to 65 in a cohort sampled during active or convalescent COVID-19.

This chain connects TRBV5-6 to TRBJ2-7, with D tentatively TRBD1 (6 bases). Germline CDR1 reads SGHDT; CDR2 reads YYEEEE. V lost 4 bases and J lost 0, with 11 bases in between. This CDR3 is 14 amino acids long. The CDR3 reads CASSKDSSSYEQYF. The CDR3 DNA reads as TGTGCCAGCAGCAAGGACAGCAGCTCCTACGAGCAGTACTTC.

The V call is TRBV7-9, the J call TRBJ1-5; D possibly corresponds to TRBD1 (5 bases). The CDR3 has 12 amino acids. The V gene's germline CDR1 is SEHNR and CDR2 FQNEAQ (reference sequence). Trimming took off 8 bases at V and 2 bases at J, with 7 bases between the two ends. CDR3 bases: TGTGCCAGCGGGGCAGGCAATCAGCCCCAGCATTTT. Its translation is CASGAGNQPQHF.

The chain couples TRBV7-7 to TRBJ2-7; possible D gene TRBD1, 6 bases. CDR1 is SSHAT and CDR2 is FNYEAQ in the germline V gene (reference sequence). CDR3 length: 13 residues. Trimming cost V 5 bases and J 3 bases, with 11 bases left between them. The DNA for the CDR3 is TGTGCCAGCAGCACCGCACAGGGCTACGAGCAGTACTTC. It translates to CASSTAQGYEQYF. The full variable domain, with the rest looked up from reference TRBV7-7 and TRBJ2-7, is GAGVSQSPRYKVTKRGQDVTLRCDPISSHATLYWYQQALGQGPEFLTYFNYEAQPDKSGLPSDRFSAERPEGSISTLTIQRTEQRDSAMYRCASSTAQGYEQYFGPGTRLTVT.

The V gene is TRBV5-4, the J gene TRBJ2-3; maybe TRBD2 (6 bases). Germline CDR1 is SGHNT and CDR2 is YYREEE (reference sequence). The V end lost 3 bases, the J end lost 4 bases, and 12 bases lay between the germline ends. The length of the CDR3 is 14 residues. This chain's CDR3 is CASSSAGKADTQYF. The CDR3 nucleotides are TGTGCCAGCAGCTCTGCGGGGAAGGCAGATACGCAGTATTTT.

The genes are TRBV6-5 and TRBJ2-7, with D possibly matching TRBD1 (5 bases). V lost 2 bases to trimming and J lost 6 bases, with 8 bases between them. CDR1 and CDR2 (germline): MNHEY, SVGAGI. This CDR3 contains 12 residues. The CDR3 region has the DNA TGTGCCAGCAGTTACGCAGGGTCCGAGCAGTACTTC. This codes for CASSYAGSEQYF.

The chain joins TRBV2 to TRBJ1-1; no reliable D call. The germline CDR1 and CDR2 sequences are SNHLY and FYNNEI. The length of the CDR3 is 14 residues. V lost 5 bases and J 4 bases, leaving 14 bases between the germline ends. CDR3 sequence: CASSLTREATEAFF. The CDR3 DNA reads as TGTGCCAGCAGTTTAACAAGGGAGGCCACTGAAGCTTTCTTT.

This chain joins TRBV19 and TRBJ1-1; 7 bases fit TRBD1. Per germline, CDR1 LNHDA and CDR2 SQIVND (reference sequence). The CDR3 has 13 residues. Unmatched junction bases numbered 2, after V lost 7 bases and J lost 0 bases. Here the CDR3 DNA reads TGTGCCAGTATGGGACAGATGAACACTGAAGCTTTCTTT. Residues: CASMGQMNTEAFF.

This clone was detected once. This chain uses TRBV11-2 with TRBJ2-7, with D possibly matching TRBD2 (7 bases). The length of the CDR3 is 16 residues. The germline CDR1 and CDR2 sequences are SGHAT and FQNNGV. Trimming pared 1 base from V and 6 bases from J, leaving 19 bases between. The CDR3 loop is CASSLATGGRTFEQYF. CDR3 in DNA: TGTGCCAGCAGCTTAGCGACGGGGGGCCGCACGTTCGAGCAGTACTTC.

This CDR3 is CASSYQGGGSNSPLHF. CDR3 DNA: TGTGCCAGCAGCTACCAAGGCGGGGGATCTAATTCACCCCTCCACTTT. This chain connects TRBV3-1 (or the pseudogene TRBV3-2) to TRBJ1-6, with D perhaps TRBD1 (5 bases). From germline, CDR1 is LGHDT and CDR2 YNNKEL (reference sequence). V lost 5 bases to trimming and J lost 6 bases, with 17 bases between them. The CDR3 has 16 amino acids.

The rearrangement links TRBV2 to TRBJ1-6; perhaps TRBD1 as D (6 bases). V was trimmed by 3 bases and J by 10 bases, leaving 16 bases between them. This CDR3 spans 15 amino acids. Germline assignment: CDR1 SNHLY and CDR2 FYNNEI. The CDR3 here is CASSEPRGGVSPLHF. CDR3 DNA: TGTGCCAGCAGTGAGCCCCGAGGGGGGGTCTCACCCCTCCACTTT. Filled out from reference TRBV2 and TRBJ1-6, the complete variable domain reads EPEVTQTPSHQVTQMGQEVILRCVPISNHLYFYWYRQILGQKVEFLVSFYNNEISEKSEIFDDQFSVERPDGSNFTLKIRSTKLEDSAMYFCASSEPRGGVSPLHFGNGTRLTVT.

The table lists this clone with a few counts. The chain has TRBV7-9 and TRBJ1-2; D is perhaps TRBD1 (6 bases). Germline V gene data show CDR1 as SEHNR and CDR2 as FQNEAQ (reference sequence). The CDR3 length is 16 residues. Trimming stripped 3 bases from V and 5 bases from J, with 19 bases between. CDR3 sequence reads: CASSFAHIQGFYGYTF. The CDR3 DNA is TGTGCCAGCAGCTTCGCACATATACAGGGTTTTTATGGCTACACCTTC.

The rearrangement uses TRBV7-6 and TRBJ1-5; a weak D match, TRBD1 (5 bases). The germline CDR1 and CDR2 sequences are SGHVS and FNYEAQ. Trimming stripped 3 bases from V and 1 base from J, with 7 bases between. The length of the CDR3 is 14 residues. CDR3 protein: CASSLTESNQPQHF. CDR3 DNA: TGTGCCAGCAGCTTGACAGAGAGCAATCAGCCCCAGCATTTT. The variable domain in full, completed from reference TRBV7-6 and TRBJ1-5, reads GAGVSQSPRYKVTKRGQDVALRCDPISGHVSLYWYRQALGQGPEFLTYFNYEAQQDKSGLPNDRFSAERPEGSISTLTIQRTEQRDSAMYRCASSLTESNQPQHFGDGTRLSIL.

The rearrangement uses TRBV19 and TRBJ1-1; D remains ambiguous. Germline CDR1 and CDR2: LNHDA and SQIVND (reference sequence). V shed 2 bases and J shed 8 bases, with 15 bases lying between them. The CDR3 has 14 residues. CDR3 protein: CASSISIQSGEAFF. CDR3 DNA: TGTGCCAGTAGTATAAGTATTCAAAGTGGCGAAGCTTTCTTT. Complete variable domain (other parts from reference TRBV19 and TRBJ1-1): DGGITQSPKYLFRKEGQNVTLSCEQNLNHDAMYWYRQDPGQGLRLIYYSQIVNDFQKGDIAEGYSVSREKKESFPLTVTSAQKNPTAFYLCASSISIQSGEAFFGQGTRLTVV.

This sequence joins TRBV4-2 and TRBJ1-3; D remains unclear. The germline V gene encodes CDR1 LGHNA and CDR2 YNFKEQ. Trimming took 4 bases from V and 0 from J, leaving 13 bases between them. The CDR3 is made up of 16 amino acids. CDR3 sequence reads: CASSLTPARSGNTIYF. DNA for the CDR3: TGTGCCAGCAGCCTGACACCGGCGCGCTCTGGAAACACCATATATTTT.

The chain employs TRBV6-5 and TRBJ1-5; D perhaps matches TRBD1 (6 bases). V lost 5 bases and J lost 0, with 11 bases in between. The CDR3 runs to 15 residues. Germline CDR1 MNHEY, CDR2 SVGAGI. CDR3 sequence: CASSPGHISNQPQHF. DNA of the CDR3: TGTGCCAGCAGTCCGGGACACATTAGCAATCAGCCCCAGCATTTT.

The CDR3 region has the DNA TGTGCCAGCAGTTTATCGGGCAGGGTAGGCGAGCAGTACTTC. This codes for CASSLSGRVGEQYF. This sequence joins TRBV27 and TRBJ2-7, with D possibly TRBD1 on 5 matching bases. The V end was cut by 0 bases, the J end by 6 bases, with 12 bases between. CDR3 length: 14 residues. Germline V CDR1 and CDR2: MNHEY, SMNVEV (reference sequence).

V and J are TRBV5-1 and TRBJ1-6; D is unresolved. Trimming cost V 0 bases and J 9 bases, with 19 bases left between them. The CDR3 sequence is 17 residues long. Germline-derived CDR1 and CDR2 are SGHRS and YFSETQ. This CDR3 reads CASSLEVSRTFGSPLHF. As DNA, the CDR3 is TGCGCCAGCAGCTTGGAAGTTTCCCGGACTTTCGGTTCACCCCTCCACTTT.

V and J are TRBV5-4 and TRBJ2-3, with 8 bases that match TRBD1. The V segment lost 2 bases and the J segment 3 bases; nucleotides outside the gene matches: 5. Germline lookup yields CDR1 SGHNT and CDR2 YYREEE (reference sequence). The CDR3 runs 15 residues. The CDR3 nucleotides read TGTGCCAGCAGCTTAGACGGGACAGGAACAGATACGCAGTATTTT. Amino acids: CASSLDGTGTDTQYF. Full variable domain (missing parts from reference TRBV5-4 and TRBJ2-3): ETGVTQSPTHLIKTRGQQVTLRCSSQSGHNTVSWYQQALGQGPQFIFQYYREEENGRGNFPPRFSGLQFPNYSSELNVNALELDDSALYLCASSLDGTGTDTQYFGPGTRLTVL.

This clone was recorded many times. The chain has TRBV27 and TRBJ1-2, with 7 nucleotides matching TRBD1. Germline V lookup: CDR1 MNHEY, CDR2 SMNVEV (reference sequence). The CDR3 runs 12 residues. Trimming at V came to 6 bases and at J to 4 bases, leaving 2 bases not matched to a gene. The CDR3 sequence: CASSYRGYGYTF. In DNA, the CDR3 is TGTGCCAGCAGCTACAGGGGCTATGGCTACACCTTC.

The rearrangement joins TRBV7-3 to TRBJ2-1, with 8 bases lining up with TRBD2. J gave up 6 bases and V 2 bases, and 3 bases lay outside the gene matches. CDR1 is SGHTA, CDR2 FQGTGA, per germline. The CDR3 extends over 14 amino acids. The CDR3 nucleotides read TGTGCCAGCAGCTTAGGACTAGCTTCCAATGAGCAGTTCTTC. Its translation: CASSLGLASNEQFF.

This clone was seen a single time. The chain uses TRBV7-3 and TRBJ2-3; D call uncertain. The germline V gene encodes CDR1 SGHTA and CDR2 FQGTGA. V shed 2 bases and J shed 2 bases, with 8 bases lying between them. This CDR3 contains 14 residues. CDR3 residues: CASSLGRYTDTQYF. CDR3 coding DNA: TGTGCCAGCAGCTTAGGCAGATACACAGATACGCAGTATTTT.

This chain uses TRBV6-4 with TRBJ1-2, with 7 bases matching TRBD1. Losses at the gene ends were 6 bases for V and 4 bases for J; bases not matched to a gene: 14. CDR1 is MRHNA and CDR2 is SNTAGT in the germline V gene. This CDR3 spans 16 amino acids. CDR3: CASSPALGQTFYGYTF. The CDR3 coding sequence is TGTGCCAGCAGCCCGGCCCTGGGACAGACCTTCTATGGCTACACCTTC.

The chain employs TRBV4-3 and TRBJ1-1; D is unresolved. CDR1 is LGHNA and CDR2 is YSLEER in the germline V gene. With 0 bases removed from V and 3 bases from J, the gap between germline ends came to 11 bases. CDR3 size: 15 residues. The CDR3 DNA reads as TGCGCCAGCAGCCAAGATTTTCGGGAATACACTGAAGCTTTCTTT. Translated, it gives CASSQDFREYTEAFF.

This rearrangement joins TRBV6-1 to TRBJ1-2; TRBD1 is a possible D gene (5 bases). Germline V gene sequence: CDR1 MNHNS, CDR2 SASEGT. V shed 1 base and J shed 4 bases, with 13 bases lying between them. CDR3 size: 15 residues. The CDR3 nucleotides are TGTGCCAGCAGTGAAGATGCAGGGACTGGCTATGGCTACACCTTC. Its translation is CASSEDAGTGYGYTF.

The rearrangement links TRBV19 to TRBJ1-5; D may be TRBD1 (5 bases). CDR1 and CDR2 from the germline V gene are LNHDA and SQIVND (reference sequence). Trimming shortened V by 3 bases and J by 5 bases, and 14 bases separated the two germline ends. The CDR3 extends over 15 amino acids. The CDR3 nucleotides are TGTGCCAGTAGTATGGGTTCCAGGGCGGATCAGCCCCAGCATTTT. Translated, it gives CASSMGSRADQPQHF.

The chain employs TRBV3-1 (or the pseudogene TRBV3-2) and TRBJ1-2; D possibly corresponds to TRBD1 (5 bases). Germline loops: CDR1 LGHDT, CDR2 YNNKEL (reference sequence). The CDR3 has 12 amino acids. V was shortened by 8 bases and J by 8 bases, with 15 bases between the two germline ends. The DNA of the CDR3 is TGTGCCAGCGGGAGGGGAGATGTCGGCTACACCTTC. Protein product: CASGRGDVGYTF.

The rearrangement joins TRBV20-1 to TRBJ2-7; tentatively, D is TRBD1 (6 bases). CDR1 DFQATT and CDR2 SNEGSKA come from the germline V gene (reference sequence). V was pared by 3 bases and J by 6 bases, with 15 bases between. The CDR3 totals 13 residues. The CDR3: CSASYREGGEQYF. In DNA form, the CDR3 reads TGCAGTGCTAGTTACAGGGAAGGGGGCGAGCAGTACTTC.

This chain links TRBV4-1 with TRBJ1-1; the D gene is possibly TRBD1 (6 bases). V shed 2 bases and J shed 3 bases, with 10 bases lying between them. Germline loops: CDR1 MGHRA, CDR2 YSYEKL. This CDR3 contains 14 residues. The CDR3: CASSQTGWDTEAFF. The CDR3 DNA reads TGCGCCAGCAGCCAAACAGGGTGGGACACTGAAGCTTTCTTT.

This clone was picked up one time. The chain couples TRBV12-5 to TRBJ1-1; D remains ambiguous. V was clipped by 0 bases and J by 1 base, with 9 bases between them. The germline V gene encodes CDR1 LGHNT and CDR2 FRNRAP. This CDR3 comprises 15 residues. The CDR3 here is CASGLVLTGNTEAFF. DNA for the CDR3: TGTGCTAGTGGTTTGGTACTAACGGGGAACACTGAAGCTTTCTTT.

The chain uses TRBV13 and TRBJ2-4, with TRBD1 as a possible D gene (5 bases). V lost 5 bases, J lost 3 bases, and 14 bases lay in between. The CDR3 is 15 residues long. The V gene's germline CDR1 is PRHDT and CDR2 FYEKMQ (reference sequence). The CDR3 sequence: CASSLLMQGKNIQYF. The CDR3 nucleotides are TGTGCCAGCAGCCTTCTTATGCAGGGCAAAAACATTCAGTACTTC.

This sequence joins TRBV19 and TRBJ1-3, with D possibly being TRBD1 (6 bases). CDR1 LNHDA and CDR2 SQIVND come from the germline V gene (reference sequence). The CDR3 has 14 residues. V was clipped by 4 bases and J by 4 bases, with 11 bases between them. The CDR3, as DNA: TGTGCCAGTAGTACAGGGGCAGGGGGAAACACCATATATTTT. Translation gives CASSTGAGGNTIYF. Filled out from reference TRBV19 and TRBJ1-3, the complete variable domain reads DGGITQSPKYLFRKEGQNVTLSCEQNLNHDAMYWYRQDPGQGLRLIYYSQIVNDFQKGDIAEGYSVSREKKESFPLTVTSAQKNPTAFYLCASSTGAGGNTIYFGEGSWLTVV.

The chain couples TRBV20-1 to TRBJ2-7; 9 bases align to TRBD1. Losses at the gene ends were 3 bases for V and 5 bases for J; bases not matched to a gene: 5. The length of the CDR3 is 13 residues. The V gene's germline CDR1 is DFQATT and CDR2 SNEGSKA (reference sequence). The CDR3 loop is CSASTGGRNEQYF. CDR3 nucleotide sequence: TGCAGTGCTAGTACAGGGGGCAGGAACGAGCAGTACTTC.